One and the same sample provided the 25 T cell receptor beta chains below, sequenced in a study of blood T cell repertoires in COVID-19 (dated by TCRdb to 2020 to 2022). Receptor amplification or capture employed the immunoSEQ multiplex PCR assay. In TCRdb, the immuneACCESS table is reduced to in-frame sequences with V and J assigned. These tables do not hold every clone; where another copy was compared, an unresolved V gene accounts for under half, and the others remain unexplained. For this sample there are 180,000 or so clones; approximately 80% appear just once. Approximately 11% of the sample comes from the top ten. The specimen sequenced was PBMCs or T cells enriched from blood (not recorded which). All receptors derive from a man aged 45-60 years who had recovered from COVID-19.

A single count supports this clone. This chain connects TRBV10-2 to TRBJ1-6; 7 bases are shared with TRBD1. This CDR3 has 18 residues. The V segment lost 2 bases and the J segment 3 bases; nucleotides outside the gene matches: 10. CDR1 WSHSY and CDR2 SAAADI come from the germline V gene. CDR3 bases: TGCGCCAGCAGTGAGGTAGCGAGGGCAGGGGGCTATAATTCACCCCTCCACTTT. Amino acids: CASSEVARAGGYNSPLHF.

The rearrangement joins TRBV4-1 to TRBJ1-4, with D perhaps TRBD1 (6 bases). The V end lost 0 bases, the J end lost 10 bases, and 18 bases lay between the germline ends. Germline V CDR1 and CDR2: MGHRA, YSYEKL. The CDR3 spans 16 residues. The CDR3 spells CASSQERGLSFVKLFF. The CDR3 DNA reads as TGCGCCAGCAGCCAAGAAAGGGGGTTGAGCTTTGTAAAACTGTTTTTT.

The chain uses TRBV5-8 and TRBJ1-5, with D unresolved. V shed 3 bases and J shed 3 bases, with 16 bases lying between them. CDR1 SGHTS and CDR2 YDEGEE come from the germline V gene. CDR3 length: 16 amino acids. CDR3 DNA sequence: TGTGCCAGCAGCTCAATGGCGGGGAAAGTCAATCAGCCCCAGCATTTT. This gives the protein CASSSMAGKVNQPQHF.

The chain employs TRBV27 and TRBJ1-4, with a tentative D call TRBD1 (6 bases). Germline-derived CDR1 and CDR2 are MNHEY and SMNVEV (reference sequence). Trimming took off 6 bases at V and 6 bases at J, with 23 bases between the two ends. The CDR3 totals 17 residues. The CDR3 is CASRPVRGGARDEKLFF. The CDR3 DNA reads as TGTGCCAGCAGACCAGTCAGAGGGGGGGCTAGGGATGAAAAACTGTTTTTT.

This chain joins TRBV6-5 and TRBJ2-3, with TRBD1 as a possible D gene (7 bases). Germline V gene sequence: CDR1 MNHEY, CDR2 SVGAGI. This CDR3 is 15 amino acids long. Trimming pared 8 bases from V and 1 base from J, leaving 16 bases between. CDR3 coding DNA: TGTGCCAGCCCGCGGGACAGAGATGGCACAGATACGCAGTATTTT. It specifies CASPRDRDGTDTQYF.

The chain uses TRBV7-3 and TRBJ1-1, with D unclear. Trimming cost V 5 bases and J 10 bases, with 20 bases left between them. Germline values: CDR1 SGHTA, CDR2 FQGTGA. The CDR3 covers 14 residues. The CDR3 reads CASSPSRDPTGAFF. The CDR3 DNA reads as TGTGCCAGCAGCCCGAGCCGGGATCCAACGGGAGCTTTCTTT.

The chain couples TRBV4-2 to TRBJ2-7; the match to TRBD1 covers 10 bases. V lost 0 bases to trimming and J lost 4 bases; unmatched junction nucleotides: 9. The CDR3 spans 17 residues. In germline, CDR1 is LGHNA, CDR2 YNFKEQ. DNA for the CDR3: TGTGCCAGCAGCCAAGAGGTACGCGGGACAGGGGTTTACGAGCAGTACTTC. Translated: CASSQEVRGTGVYEQYF.

This chain uses TRBV28 with TRBJ2-3, with a tentative D call TRBD2 (7 bases). Per germline, CDR1 MDHEN and CDR2 SYDVKM. The CDR3 totals 16 residues. V was trimmed by 7 bases and J by 6 bases, leaving 23 bases between them. The DNA for the CDR3 is TGTGCCAGCAACTCTTATAGGGGGGAGGGTAGGGATACGCAGTATTTT. Translated: CASNSYRGEGRDTQYF.

This chain uses TRBV5-1 with TRBJ2-7; 8 bases match TRBD1. This CDR3 has 14 residues. J lost 1 base, V lost 4 bases, and 4 bases had no gene match. Germline lookup yields CDR1 SGHRS and CDR2 YFSETQ. The CDR3 nucleotides read TGCGCCAGCAGCCTGAACAGGGGGTCCTACGAGCAGTACTTC. Translation: CASSLNRGSYEQYF.

The chain joins TRBV5-6 to TRBJ2-1; D gene uncertain. The germline V gene encodes CDR1 SGHDT and CDR2 YYEEEE. The V gene lost 0 bases and the J gene lost 0 bases, with 10 bases spanning the gap. The CDR3 runs 16 residues. This chain's CDR3 is CASSLALTSSYNEQFF. CDR3 nucleotides: TGTGCCAGCAGCTTGGCCCTAACGAGCTCCTACAATGAGCAGTTCTTC.

The CDR3 is CASSRGETYEQYF. In DNA, the CDR3 is TGCGCCAGCAGCCGGGGGGAGACCTACGAGCAGTACTTC. The chain has TRBV5-1 and TRBJ2-7; 7 bases line up with TRBD2. The germline V gene encodes CDR1 SGHRS and CDR2 YFSETQ. This CDR3 region has 13 residues. J lost 2 bases, V lost 4 bases, and 3 bases had no gene match.

The V and J genes are TRBV19 and TRBJ2-7; D possibly corresponds to TRBD2 (5 bases). This CDR3 has 12 residues. Trimming removed 5 bases from V and 3 bases from J, with 8 bases in between. Germline-derived CDR1 and CDR2 are LNHDA and SQIVND (reference sequence). The CDR3 nucleotides read TGTGCCAGTAGTGGACTCCTCTACGAGCAGTACTTC. Encoded protein: CASSGLLYEQYF. Variable domain in full (rest from reference TRBV19 and TRBJ2-7): DGGITQSPKYLFRKEGQNVTLSCEQNLNHDAMYWYRQDPGQGLRLIYYSQIVNDFQKGDIAEGYSVSREKKESFPLTVTSAQKNPTAFYLCASSGLLYEQYFGPGTRLTVT.

The rearrangement links TRBV28 to TRBJ2-7, with 8 bases lining up with TRBD1. Germline CDR1 reads MDHEN; CDR2 reads SYDVKM. There are 14 residues in the CDR3. Losses at the gene ends were 3 bases for V and 3 bases for J; bases not matched to a gene: 4. In DNA form, the CDR3 reads TGTGCCAGCAGTTTCCGGGACAGGCGCTACGAGCAGTACTTC. Amino acid sequence: CASSFRDRRYEQYF. Full variable domain (remainder filled in from reference TRBV28 and TRBJ2-7): DVKVTQSSRYLVKRTGEKVFLECVQDMDHENMFWYRQDPGLGLRLIYFSYDVKMKEKGDIPEGYSVSREKKERFSLILESASTNQTSMYLCASSFRDRRYEQYFGPGTRLTVT.

The rearrangement uses TRBV4-2 and TRBJ1-6; TRBD1 matches at 11 bases. Germline-derived CDR1 and CDR2 are LGHNA and YNFKEQ. The CDR3 loop spans 19 amino acids. The J segment lost 5 bases and the V segment lost 0 bases, leaving 9 bases of the junction unmatched. The CDR3 nucleotides are TGTGCCAGCAGCCAAGAGGCGGGGGACAGGGGGAAAAATAATTCACCCCTCCACTTT. Its protein is CASSQEAGDRGKNNSPLHF.

The chain's CDR3 is CASSATNRLAGGPGEQFF. The CDR3 DNA follows: TGTGCCAGCAGCGCTACCAATCGCCTAGCGGGAGGACCCGGTGAGCAGTTCTTC. The V gene is TRBV11-3, the J gene TRBJ2-1; 11 positions match TRBD2. Unmatched junction bases numbered 18, after V lost 5 bases and J lost 9 bases. Germline V gene data show CDR1 as SGHNT and CDR2 as YENEEA. This CDR3 region has 18 residues.

The rearrangement links TRBV21-1 to TRBJ2-1; the table names TRBD2, a call not compared with the DNA. TRBV21-1 is a pseudogene. This CDR3 spans 16 amino acids. The CDR3 is CASSKGEREGYNEQFF. The CDR3, as DNA: TGTGCCAGCAGCAAAGGAGAGCGGGAGGGCTACAATGAGCAGTTCTTC.

The chain has TRBV9 and TRBJ1-4; the match to TRBD1 covers 12 bases. Germline V gene sequence: CDR1 SGDLS, CDR2 YYNGEE. V lost 3 bases to trimming and J lost 8 bases; unmatched junction nucleotides: 5. This CDR3 is 15 amino acids long. The CDR3 DNA sequence: TGTGCCAGCAGCGCCGGGACAGGGGGCGGCGAAAAACTGTTTTTT. Translation: CASSAGTGGGEKLFF.

The CDR3, as DNA: TGTGCCAGCAATAAAAACTTCGGGAGTGTCCCTTACGAGCAGTACTTC. Translated: CASNKNFGSVPYEQYF. The V call is TRBV28, the J call TRBJ2-7; TRBD2 might be the D (6 bases). Trimming removed 7 bases from V and 4 bases from J, with 23 bases in between. The CDR3 covers 16 residues. From germline, CDR1 is MDHEN and CDR2 SYDVKM.

The chain employs TRBV7-3 and TRBJ2-7, with D possibly being TRBD1 (5 bases). This CDR3 region has 14 residues. The germline CDR1 and CDR2 sequences are SGHTA and FQGTGA. Between the trimmed V and J ends, which lost 2 bases and 3 bases, there was a span of 11 bases. The CDR3 sequence: CASSLDSRGYEQYF. The DNA of the CDR3 is TGTGCCAGCAGCTTAGACAGTCGCGGCTACGAGCAGTACTTC. The full variable domain, with the rest looked up from reference TRBV7-3 and TRBJ2-7, is GAGVSQTPSNKVTEKGKYVELRCDPISGHTALYWYRQSLGQGPEFLIYFQGTGAADDSGLPNDRFFAVRPEGSVSTLKIQRTERGDSAVYLCASSLDSRGYEQYFGPGTRLTVT.

The chain joins TRBV3-1 (or the pseudogene TRBV3-2) to TRBJ2-2; tentative D call: TRBD2 (6 bases). V lost 6 bases and J lost 3, with 11 bases in between. From germline, CDR1 is LGHDT and CDR2 YNNKEL (reference sequence). The CDR3 is 14 residues long. The CDR3 DNA is TGTGCCAGCAGTGTCCGACTAGACACCGGGGAGCTGTTTTTT. The encoded protein is CASSVRLDTGELFF.

CDR3: CASSSGTGFSPLHF. CDR3 nucleotides: TGTGCCAGCAGCTCAGGGACAGGGTTTTCACCCCTCCACTTT. This chain links TRBV7-2 with TRBJ1-6; the match to TRBD1 covers 9 bases. The CDR3 has 14 amino acids. V was clipped by 4 bases and J by 9 bases; unmatched bases: 4. Germline-derived CDR1 and CDR2 are SGHTA and FQGNSA.

The chain carries TRBV4-1 and TRBJ2-5; tentative D call: TRBD1 (5 bases). V gave up 3 bases and J gave up 5 bases, with 16 bases separating them. CDR3 size: 15 residues. Germline V gene lookup returns CDR1 MGHRA and CDR2 YSYEKL. CDR3 region: CASSQVTGGLETQYF. CDR3 bases: TGCGCCAGCAGCCAGGTTACAGGTGGTCTGGAGACCCAGTACTTC.

The chain employs TRBV19 and TRBJ2-6, with D tentatively TRBD2 (5 bases). The CDR3 runs 16 residues. Trimming took off 4 bases at V and 2 bases at J, with 12 bases between the two ends. The V gene's germline CDR1 is LNHDA and CDR2 SQIVND (reference sequence). In DNA form, the CDR3 reads TGTGCCAGTAGTAATGACGTGGGAGCTGGGGCCAACGTCCTGACTTTC. It encodes CASSNDVGAGANVLTF. Supplemented by reference TRBV19 and TRBJ2-6, the full variable domain reads DGGITQSPKYLFRKEGQNVTLSCEQNLNHDAMYWYRQDPGQGLRLIYYSQIVNDFQKGDIAEGYSVSREKKESFPLTVTSAQKNPTAFYLCASSNDVGAGANVLTFGAGSRLTVL.

A single count supports this clone. This chain joins TRBV27 and TRBJ1-6; 8 nucleotides align to TRBD1. V lost 6 bases and J lost 6; bases outside the gene matches: 4. This CDR3 is 14 amino acids long. CDR1 is MNHEY, CDR2 SMNVEV, per germline (reference sequence). The CDR3 loop reads CASRQGQGNSPLHF. CDR3 in DNA: TGTGCCAGCAGACAAGGACAGGGTAATTCACCCCTCCACTTT.

This clone was detected only a few times. J is TRBJ2-4 and V is TRBV5-4, with 8 bases aligning to TRBD1. The CDR3 sequence is 14 residues long. V was clipped by 1 base and J by 9 bases; unmatched bases: 6. Germline loops: CDR1 SGHNT, CDR2 YYREEE (reference sequence). CDR3 bases: TGTGCCAGCAGCTTGTCAGGGGGCCGTGGCATTCAGTACTTC. Residues: CASSLSGGRGIQYF.